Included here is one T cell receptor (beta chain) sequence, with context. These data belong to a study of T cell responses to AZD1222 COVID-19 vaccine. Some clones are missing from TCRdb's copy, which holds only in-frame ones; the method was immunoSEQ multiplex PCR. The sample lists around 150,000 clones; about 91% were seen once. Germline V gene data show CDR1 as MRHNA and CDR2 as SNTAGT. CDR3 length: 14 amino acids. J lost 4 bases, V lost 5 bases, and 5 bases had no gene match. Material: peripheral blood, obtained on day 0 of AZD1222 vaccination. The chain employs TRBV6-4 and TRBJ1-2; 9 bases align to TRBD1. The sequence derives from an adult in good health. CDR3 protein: CASSPGQGPYGYTF. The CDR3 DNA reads TGTGCCAGCAGTCCGGGACAGGGCCCCTATGGCTACACCTTC.